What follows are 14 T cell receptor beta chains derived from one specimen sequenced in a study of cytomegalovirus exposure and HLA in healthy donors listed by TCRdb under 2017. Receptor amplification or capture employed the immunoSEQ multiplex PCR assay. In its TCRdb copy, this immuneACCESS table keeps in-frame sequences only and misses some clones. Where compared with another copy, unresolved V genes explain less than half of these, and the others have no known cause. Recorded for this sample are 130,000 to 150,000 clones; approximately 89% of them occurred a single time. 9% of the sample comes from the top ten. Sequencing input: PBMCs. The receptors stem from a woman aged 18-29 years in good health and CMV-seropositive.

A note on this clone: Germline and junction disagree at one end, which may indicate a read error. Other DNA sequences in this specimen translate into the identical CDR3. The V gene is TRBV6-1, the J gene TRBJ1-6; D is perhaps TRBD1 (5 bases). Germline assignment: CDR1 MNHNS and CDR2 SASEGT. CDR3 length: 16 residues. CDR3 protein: CASSELGQRHNSPLHF. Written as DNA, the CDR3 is TGTGCTAGCAGTGAGCTGGGGCAGCGCCATAATTCACCCCTCCACTTT.

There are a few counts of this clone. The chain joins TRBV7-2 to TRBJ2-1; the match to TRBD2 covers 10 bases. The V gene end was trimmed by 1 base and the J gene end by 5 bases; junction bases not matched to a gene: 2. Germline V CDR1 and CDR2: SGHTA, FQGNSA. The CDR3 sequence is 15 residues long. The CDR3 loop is CASSLVSGGDNEQFF. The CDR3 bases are TGTGCCAGCAGCTTAGTCAGCGGGGGGGACAATGAGCAGTTCTTC.

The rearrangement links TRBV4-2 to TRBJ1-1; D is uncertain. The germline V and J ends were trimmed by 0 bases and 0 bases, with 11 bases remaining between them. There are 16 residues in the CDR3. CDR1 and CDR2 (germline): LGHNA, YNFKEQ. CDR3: CASSQEGGVVNTEAFF. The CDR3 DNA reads TGTGCCAGCAGCCAAGAAGGAGGAGTGGTGAACACTGAAGCTTTCTTT.

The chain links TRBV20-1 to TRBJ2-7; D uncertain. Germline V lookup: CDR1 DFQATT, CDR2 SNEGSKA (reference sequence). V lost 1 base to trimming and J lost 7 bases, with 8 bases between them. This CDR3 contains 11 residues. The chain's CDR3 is CSARGTHEQYF. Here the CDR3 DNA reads TGCAGTGCTAGAGGAACACATGAGCAGTACTTC.

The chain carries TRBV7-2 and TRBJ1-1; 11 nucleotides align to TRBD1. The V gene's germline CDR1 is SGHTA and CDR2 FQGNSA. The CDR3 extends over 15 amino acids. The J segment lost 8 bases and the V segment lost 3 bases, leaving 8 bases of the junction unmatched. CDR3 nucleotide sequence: TGTGCCAGCAGCTTCCCTGGACAGGGGGCGCGGGAAGCTTTCTTT. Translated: CASSFPGQGAREAFF. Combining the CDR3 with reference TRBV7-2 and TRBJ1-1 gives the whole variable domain GAGVSQSPSNKVTEKGKDVELRCDPISGHTALYWYRQSLGQGLEFLIYFQGNSAPDKSGLPSDRFSAERTGGSVSTLTIQRTQQEDSAVYLCASSFPGQGAREAFFGQGTRLTVV.

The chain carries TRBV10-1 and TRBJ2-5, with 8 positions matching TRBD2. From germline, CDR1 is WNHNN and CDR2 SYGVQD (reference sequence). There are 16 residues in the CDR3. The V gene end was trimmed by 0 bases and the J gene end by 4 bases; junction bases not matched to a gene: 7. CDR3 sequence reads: CASSESAASGRETQYF. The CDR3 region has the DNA TGCGCCAGCAGTGAGTCTGCGGCTAGCGGGCGAGAGACCCAGTACTTC.

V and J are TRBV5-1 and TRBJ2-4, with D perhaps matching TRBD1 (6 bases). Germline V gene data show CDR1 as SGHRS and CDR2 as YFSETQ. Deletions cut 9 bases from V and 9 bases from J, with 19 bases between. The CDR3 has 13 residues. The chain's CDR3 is CATSLTARGIQYF. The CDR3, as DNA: TGCGCCACCTCGTTGACGGCCAGGGGCATTCAGTACTTC.

The CDR3 DNA reads as TGTGCCTCCTCGCGGACAGGACAAAGCGAAAAACTGTTTTTT. Protein sequence: CASSRTGQSEKLFF. The V call is TRBV30, the J call TRBJ1-4, with 7 bases fitting TRBD1. Germline V gene lookup returns CDR1 GTSNPN and CDR2 SVGIG (reference sequence). This CDR3 region has 14 residues. The junction had 13 bases not matched to a gene; V was cut back by 7 bases and J by 8 bases.

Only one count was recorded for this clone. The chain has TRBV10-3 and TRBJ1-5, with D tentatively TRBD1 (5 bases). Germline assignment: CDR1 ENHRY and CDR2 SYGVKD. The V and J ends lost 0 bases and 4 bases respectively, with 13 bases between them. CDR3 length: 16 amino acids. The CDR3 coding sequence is TGTGCCATCAGTGAGTCGACTAGCAGGGTTAATCAGCCCCAGCATTTT. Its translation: CAISESTSRVNQPQHF.

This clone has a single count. The CDR3 loop is CASSKLTGVLNTEAFF. CDR3 nucleotide sequence: TGTGCCAGCAGTAAATTAACAGGGGTTTTGAACACTGAAGCTTTCTTT. The J gene is TRBJ1-1, the V gene TRBV5-6, with TRBD1 matching 7 bases. Germline trimming cut 5 bases from V and 0 bases from J; bases unmatched to any gene: 10. CDR3 length: 16 residues. From germline, CDR1 is SGHDT and CDR2 YYEEEE.

As DNA, the CDR3 is TGTGCCAGCAGTAGGAGGACGGTAGCGGGGGGGCTGAGAGATACGCAGTATTTT. Protein: CASSRRTVAGGLRDTQYF. The chain links TRBV27 to TRBJ2-3, with 11 bases aligning to TRBD2. This CDR3 contains 18 residues. V lost 5 bases and J lost 5; bases outside the gene matches: 15. CDR1 and CDR2 (germline): MNHEY, SMNVEV (reference sequence).

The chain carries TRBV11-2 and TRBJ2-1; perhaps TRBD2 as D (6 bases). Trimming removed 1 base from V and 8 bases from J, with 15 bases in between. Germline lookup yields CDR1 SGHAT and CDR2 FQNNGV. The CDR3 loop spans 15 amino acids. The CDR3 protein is CASSLGWGDRDEQFF. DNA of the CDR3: TGTGCCAGCAGCTTAGGATGGGGGGATCGGGATGAGCAGTTCTTC.

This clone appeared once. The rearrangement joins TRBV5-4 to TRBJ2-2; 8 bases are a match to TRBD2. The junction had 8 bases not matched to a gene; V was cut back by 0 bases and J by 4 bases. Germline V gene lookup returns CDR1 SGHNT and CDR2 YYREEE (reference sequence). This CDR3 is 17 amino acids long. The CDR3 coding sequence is TGTGCCAGCAGCTTGGAACCTCGGGGGGGCCTCACCGGGGAGCTGTTTTTT. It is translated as CASSLEPRGGLTGELFF.

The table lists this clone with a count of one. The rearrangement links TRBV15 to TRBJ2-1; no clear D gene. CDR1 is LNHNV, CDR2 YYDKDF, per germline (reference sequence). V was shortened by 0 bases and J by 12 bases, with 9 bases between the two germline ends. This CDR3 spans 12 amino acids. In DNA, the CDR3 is TGTGCCACCAGCAGAGATCTCGGCGGGCAGTTCTTC. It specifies CATSRDLGGQFF.